The 14 T cell receptor beta chains presented below share a single source sample, sequenced in a study of control samples from healthy donors and cancer patients. Measured with immunoSEQ multiplex PCR; TCRdb has only the in-frame clones, and not every one. The data contain around 30,000 clones, roughly 85% of them singletons. Sequencing was done on a sample of PBMCs. Receptor source: an older woman with head and neck cancer.

The J gene is TRBJ1-2, the V gene TRBV6-5, with a weak D call TRBD1 (5 bases). This CDR3 contains 14 residues. Germline lookup yields CDR1 MNHEY and CDR2 SVGAGI. With 7 bases removed from V and 2 bases from J, the gap between germline ends came to 14 bases. This CDR3 is CASTPTGGNYGYTF. CDR3 sequence (DNA): TGTGCCAGCACCCCAACAGGAGGGAACTATGGCTACACCTTC.

This clone was seen more than once but under ten times. The chain joins TRBV14 to TRBJ1-2, with D uncertain. The germline V gene has CDR1 SGHDN and CDR2 FVKESK. The ends were cut back, 4 bases at V and 0 bases at J, with 9 bases in the middle. The CDR3 sequence is 14 residues long. CDR3 nucleotides: TGTGCCAGCAGCCCCGTCGGAGCTAACTATGGCTACACCTTC. Translated: CASSPVGANYGYTF.

V gene TRBV7-9 combines with J gene TRBJ1-2, with 9 bases that match TRBD1. CDR1 SEHNR and CDR2 FQNEAQ come from the germline V gene (reference sequence). V dropped 5 bases and J dropped 6; count of bases not matched to a gene: 7. The CDR3 is 14 amino acids. The CDR3 DNA reads as TGTGCCAGCAGCGAATGGGACAGGGCACATGGCTACACCTTC. It encodes CASSEWDRAHGYTF.

The rearrangement uses TRBV19 and TRBJ1-2, with D uncertain. Per germline, CDR1 LNHDA and CDR2 SQIVND (reference sequence). This CDR3 spans 17 amino acids. V lost 7 bases and J lost 7, with 28 bases in between. CDR3 in amino acids: CASTPTRTLSSLRGYTF. The CDR3 DNA follows: TGTGCCAGTACTCCTACCAGGACCCTCAGCTCCCTTCGTGGCTACACCTTC.

The chain uses TRBV2 and TRBJ1-1; D is possibly TRBD1 (5 bases). Germline V gene data show CDR1 as SNHLY and CDR2 as FYNNEI. The CDR3 runs 13 residues. The V end lost 6 bases, the J end lost 8 bases, and 16 bases lay between the germline ends. CDR3 nucleotides: TGTGCCAGCAGACAGGAAAGCCGGGACGAAGCTTTCTTT. Its protein product is CASRQESRDEAFF.

V and J are TRBV18 and TRBJ2-2; either TRBD1 or TRBD2 may fit D (5 bases each). V dropped 0 bases and J dropped 4 bases, with 12 bases sitting between them. The length of the CDR3 is 16 residues. CDR1 KGHSH and CDR2 LQKENI come from the germline V gene. CDR3: CASSPPRGELTGELFF. As DNA, the CDR3 is TGTGCCAGCTCACCACCTAGGGGAGAACTCACCGGGGAGCTGTTTTTT.

This chain connects TRBV12-5 to TRBJ1-6; TRBD1 matches at 7 bases. Germline V lookup: CDR1 LGHNT, CDR2 FRNRAP. V trimming: 7 bases; J trimming: 5 bases; junction bases outside the gene matches: 5. The length of the CDR3 is 14 residues. This chain's CDR3 is CASAYGTDNSPLHF. The CDR3, as DNA: TGTGCTAGTGCTTACGGGACAGATAATTCACCCCTCCACTTT.

The chain combines TRBV29-1 with TRBJ1-4; perhaps TRBD1 as D (6 bases). Germline-derived CDR1 and CDR2 are SQVTM and ANQGSEA. Trimming shortened V by 5 bases and J by 0 bases, and 10 bases separated the two germline ends. CDR3 length: 14 amino acids. The CDR3 bases are TGCAGCGTTTCACAGGGTGCAACTAATGAAAAACTGTTTTTT. Translation gives CSVSQGATNEKLFF.

The chain uses TRBV27 and TRBJ2-5; tentatively, D is TRBD1 (6 bases). The ends were cut back, 3 bases at V and 5 bases at J, with 13 bases in the middle. Germline V lookup: CDR1 MNHEY, CDR2 SMNVEV (reference sequence). The CDR3 is made up of 14 amino acids. CDR3 amino acids: CASSFRARGETQYF. The CDR3 DNA follows: TGTGCCAGCAGTTTTCGGGCGAGGGGGGAGACCCAGTACTTC.

The chain has TRBV19 and TRBJ1-5; D is ambiguous. This CDR3 contains 14 residues. V lost 6 bases to trimming and J lost 0 bases, with 9 bases between them. Looked up from germline, CDR1 is LNHDA and CDR2 is SQIVND (reference sequence). In DNA form, the CDR3 reads TGTGCCAGTAGGGGGTTGGATAGCAATCAGCCCCAGCATTTT. Its protein is CASRGLDSNQPQHF.

The chain uses TRBV6-5 and TRBJ1-1; D unclear. CDR3 length: 11 residues. Trimming pared 7 bases from V and 3 bases from J, leaving 6 bases between. Per germline, CDR1 MNHEY and CDR2 SVGAGI. CDR3 sequence (DNA): TGTGCCAGCAATATATACACTGAAGCTTTCTTT. Its protein product is CASNIYTEAFF.

V usage is TRBV27 and J usage is TRBJ2-4; either TRBD1 or TRBD2 may fit D (8 bases each). CDR3 length equals 16 residues. CDR1 and CDR2 (germline): MNHEY, SMNVEV (reference sequence). Between the trimmed V and J ends, which lost 0 bases and 7 bases, there was a span of 16 bases. CDR3 DNA: TGTGCCAGCAGTTTATCGCGGGGGGCAGGGGGCAACATTCAGTACTTC. Translation gives CASSLSRGAGGNIQYF.

The V and J genes are TRBV7-2 and TRBJ2-6; D remains unclear. The germline V gene has CDR1 SGHTA and CDR2 FQGNSA. The CDR3 is made up of 14 amino acids. V was pared by 4 bases and J by 2 bases, with 6 bases between. In DNA form, the CDR3 reads TGTGCCAGCAGCTCGAACGCTGGGGCCAACGTCCTGACTTTC. This encodes CASSSNAGANVLTF.

The chain uses TRBV5-1 and TRBJ2-1, with 12 nucleotides matching TRBD1. Germline lookup yields CDR1 SGHRS and CDR2 YFSETQ. There are 15 residues in the CDR3. V was pared by 4 bases and J by 6 bases, with 5 bases of the junction left unmatched. DNA of the CDR3: TGCGCCAGCAGCATGGGACAGGGGGCAGGCAATGAGCAGTTCTTC. This translates into CASSMGQGAGNEQFF.